The next 18 T cell receptor beta chains were all read from a single sample in a study of neoadjuvant anti-PD-1 for oral cavity cancer. TCRdb keeps only in-frame clones here, not all; method: immunoSEQ multiplex PCR. This sample has tens of thousands of clones; 85% to 90% occur once, and the top ten carry 2.5% to 3.5%. Time point noted: after neoadjuvant nivolumab, at surgical resection. The source material was PBMCs, sampled after nivolumab (anti-PD-1) treatment. Receptors were obtained from a person between 40 and 85 years old with oral cavity squamous cell carcinoma.

For this clone: Other DNA sequences in the same sample also yield this CDR3. The rearrangement links TRBV30 to TRBJ2-7, with 10 bases identical to TRBD2. V was clipped by 3 bases and J by 1 base; unmatched bases: 3. This CDR3 is built from 14 residues. Per the germline V gene, CDR1 is GTSNPN and CDR2 is SVGIG (reference sequence). The CDR3 coding sequence is TGTGCCTGGAGGTTAGCGGGAGGATCCTACGAGCAGTACTTC. Translating it yields CAWRLAGGSYEQYF.

V usage is TRBV10-3 and J usage is TRBJ1-5; D remains ambiguous. CDR1 and CDR2 from the germline V gene are ENHRY and SYGVKD. The CDR3 runs 16 residues. V lost 2 bases to trimming and J lost 4 bases, with 15 bases between them. CDR3 sequence (DNA): TGTGCCATCAGTGAGAGTGAGGGCGCGGGAAATCAGCCCCAGCATTTT. Translating it yields CAISESEGAGNQPQHF.

This clone occurred a few times. V and J are TRBV7-3 and TRBJ2-1, with TRBD2 identical over 13 bases. The J segment lost 5 bases and the V segment lost 5 bases, leaving 3 bases of the junction unmatched. From germline, CDR1 is SGHTA and CDR2 FQGTGA. This CDR3 region has 15 residues. The CDR3: CASSKLAGGDNEQFF. The DNA of the CDR3 is TGTGCCAGCAGCAAACTAGCGGGAGGGGACAATGAGCAGTTCTTC.

This clone turned up a few times. The V gene is TRBV13, the J gene TRBJ1-2, with 7 bases identical to TRBD1. In germline, CDR1 is PRHDT, CDR2 FYEKMQ (reference sequence). V gave up 4 bases and J gave up 8 bases; unmatched junction bases: 13. The CDR3 totals 15 residues. In DNA form, the CDR3 reads TGTGCCAGCAGCTCCCGGTGGGACAGAGGATGGGGCTACACCTTC. Protein: CASSSRWDRGWGYTF.

J is TRBJ1-6 and V is TRBV4-1; 8 bases are shared with TRBD1. The CDR3 runs to 17 residues. The V segment lost 3 bases and the J segment 1 base; nucleotides outside the gene matches: 5. Germline lookup yields CDR1 MGHRA and CDR2 YSYEKL. The chain's CDR3 is CASSQGQAKSYNSPLHF. The CDR3 nucleotides read TGCGCCAGCAGCCAGGGACAGGCGAAGTCCTATAATTCACCCCTCCACTTT.

The chain is built from TRBV4-1 and TRBJ2-1; perhaps D is TRBD1 or TRBD2 (5 bases each). The CDR3 is 14 residues long. Looked up from germline, CDR1 is MGHRA and CDR2 is YSYEKL. V was cut by 1 base and J by 6 bases, with 10 bases left in between. CDR3: CASSQGGMFNEQFF. For the CDR3, the DNA is TGCGCCAGCAGCCAAGGGGGGATGTTCAATGAGCAGTTCTTC.

The CDR3 reads CASSSNLGLQEAQYF. The CDR3, as DNA: TGTGCCAGCAGCTCTAATTTAGGCCTCCAGGAGGCCCAGTACTTC. The V call is TRBV7-2, the J call TRBJ2-5, with D perhaps TRBD2 (5 bases). The V end lost 4 bases, the J end lost 9 bases, and 21 bases lay between the germline ends. The CDR3 is 15 residues long. Germline V gene lookup returns CDR1 SGHTA and CDR2 FQGNSA.

The V call is TRBV11-2, the J call TRBJ1-1; 8 nucleotides align to TRBD1. V shed 5 bases, J shed 4 bases, and the junction held 6 bases outside the gene matches. Germline V CDR1 and CDR2: SGHAT, FQNNGV. This CDR3 has 14 amino acids. The CDR3 coding sequence is TGTGCCAGCAGCGCAAACAGGGGGTTCACTGAAGCTTTCTTT. Translation gives CASSANRGFTEAFF.

This clone was seen a single time. The chain combines TRBV13 with TRBJ2-5, with D tentatively TRBD1 (6 bases). The ends were cut back, 1 base at V and 1 base at J, with 16 bases in the middle. Germline V gene sequence: CDR1 PRHDT, CDR2 FYEKMQ (reference sequence). CDR3 size: 17 residues. CDR3 in amino acids: CASSLESSGAFQETQYF. CDR3 bases: TGTGCCAGCAGCTTAGAATCCTCAGGGGCCTTCCAAGAGACCCAGTACTTC.

The gene calls are TRBV7-9 and TRBJ2-7; 10 bases line up with TRBD1. The ends lost 6 bases at V and 2 bases at J; junction bases unmatched: 4. The CDR3 has 14 amino acids. Per germline, CDR1 SEHNR and CDR2 FQNEAQ (reference sequence). The CDR3 coding sequence is TGTGCCAGCAGGGCCGGGACAGGGGCCTACGAGCAGTACTTC. This gives the protein CASRAGTGAYEQYF.

The chain recombines TRBV5-1 with TRBJ2-7; 7 bases line up with TRBD2. V shed 4 bases, J shed 6 bases, and the junction held 16 bases outside the gene matches. The length of the CDR3 is 16 residues. CDR1 and CDR2 (germline): SGHRS, YFSETQ. This chain's CDR3 is CASSPGVAGARGEQYF. The CDR3 nucleotides read TGCGCCAGCAGCCCCGGGGTAGCGGGTGCGCGGGGCGAGCAGTACTTC.

The genes are TRBV11-3 and TRBJ2-2; D gene ambiguous. V was cut by 5 bases and J by 1 base, with 11 bases left in between. In germline, CDR1 is SGHNT, CDR2 YENEEA. This CDR3 has 15 residues. The CDR3 coding sequence is TGTGCCAGCAGCCGCGGTGACGGGAACACCGGGGAGCTGTTTTTT. It specifies CASSRGDGNTGELFF.

The chain employs TRBV5-1 and TRBJ2-1; 9 nucleotides align to TRBD1. The junction had 12 bases not matched to a gene; V was cut back by 2 bases and J by 3 bases. This CDR3 is built from 18 residues. The germline CDR1 and CDR2 sequences are SGHRS and YFSETQ. The chain's CDR3 is CASSLYPQGAPFYNEQFF. Written as DNA, the CDR3 is TGCGCCAGCAGCTTATATCCACAGGGGGCCCCGTTCTACAATGAGCAGTTCTTC.

This clone was observed a few times. V is TRBV29-1 and J is TRBJ1-1; possibly TRBD1 for D (6 bases). Trimming cost V 0 bases and J 3 bases, with 14 bases left between them. Looked up from germline, CDR1 is SQVTM and CDR2 is ANQGSEA. This CDR3 region has 15 residues. CDR3 region: CSVEDGETGDTEAFF. The CDR3 bases are TGCAGCGTTGAAGATGGAGAGACAGGAGACACTGAAGCTTTCTTT.

This clone is a singleton in its sample. The gene calls are TRBV5-6 and TRBJ1-1; D ambiguous. The CDR3 runs to 16 residues. Germline CDR1 and CDR2: SGHDT and YYEEEE. The V gene lost 0 bases and the J gene lost 4 bases, with 16 bases spanning the gap. Written as DNA, the CDR3 is TGTGCCAGCAGCTTGGCAACAGTGGTATGGGGCACTGAAGCTTTCTTT. Its protein is CASSLATVVWGTEAFF.

The chain is built from TRBV30 and TRBJ2-5, with a tentative D call TRBD2 (6 bases). V lost 4 bases to trimming and J lost 5 bases, with 11 bases between them. Germline CDR1 is GTSNPN and CDR2 is SVGIG (reference sequence). The CDR3 contains 12 residues. The CDR3 sequence: CAWTRESETQYF. Here the CDR3 DNA reads TGTGCCTGGACTCGGGAGAGTGAGACCCAGTACTTC.

The genes are TRBV30 and TRBJ1-2; 7 positions agree with TRBD1. Germline V gene data show CDR1 as GTSNPN and CDR2 as SVGIG (reference sequence). V lost 2 bases to trimming and J lost 7 bases; unmatched junction nucleotides: 7. The CDR3 runs to 13 residues. The CDR3 sequence: CAWSHQTGSGYTF. DNA for the CDR3: TGTGCCTGGAGTCACCAGACAGGGTCTGGCTACACCTTC. Full variable domain (outside the CDR3, taken from reference TRBV30 and TRBJ1-2): SQTIHQWPATLVQPVGSPLSLECTVEGTSNPNLYWYRQAAGRGLQLLFYSVGIGQISSEVPQNLSASRPQDRQFILSSKKLLLSDSGFYLCAWSHQTGSGYTFGSGTRLTVV.

This chain links TRBV2 with TRBJ1-6; 10 nucleotides line up with TRBD1. Trimming took 8 bases from V and 9 from J; bases not matched to a gene: 7. Germline V gene data show CDR1 as SNHLY and CDR2 as FYNNEI. The CDR3 covers 14 residues. CDR3 nucleotides: TGTGCCAGCGGGACAGGGGTTTGGGGTTCACCCCTCCACTTT. Protein product: CASGTGVWGSPLHF.